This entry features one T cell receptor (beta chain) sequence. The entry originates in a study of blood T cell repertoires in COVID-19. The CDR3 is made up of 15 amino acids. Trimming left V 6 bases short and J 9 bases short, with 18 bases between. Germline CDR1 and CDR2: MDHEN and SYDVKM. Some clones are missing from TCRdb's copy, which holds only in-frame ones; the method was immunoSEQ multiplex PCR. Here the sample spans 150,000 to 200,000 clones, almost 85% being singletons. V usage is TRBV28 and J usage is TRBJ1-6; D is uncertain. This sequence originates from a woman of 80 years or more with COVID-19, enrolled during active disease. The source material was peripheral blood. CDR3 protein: CASSQPRVPVSPLHF. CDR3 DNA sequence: TGTGCCAGCAGCCAACCGAGGGTCCCGGTTTCACCCCTCCACTTT.